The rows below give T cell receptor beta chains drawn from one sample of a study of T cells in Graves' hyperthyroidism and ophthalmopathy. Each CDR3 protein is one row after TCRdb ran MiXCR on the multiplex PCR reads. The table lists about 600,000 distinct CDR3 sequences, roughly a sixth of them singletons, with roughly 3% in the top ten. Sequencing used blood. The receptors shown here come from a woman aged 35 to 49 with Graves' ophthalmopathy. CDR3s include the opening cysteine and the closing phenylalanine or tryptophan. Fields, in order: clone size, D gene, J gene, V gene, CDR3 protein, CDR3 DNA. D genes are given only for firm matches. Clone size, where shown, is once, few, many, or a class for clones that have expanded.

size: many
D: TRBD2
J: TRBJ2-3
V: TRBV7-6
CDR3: CASSLRAGGYQDTQYF
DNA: TGTGCCAGCAGCTTAAGAGCGGGGGGCTATCAAGATACGCAGTATTTT

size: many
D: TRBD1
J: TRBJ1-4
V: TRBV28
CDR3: CASSPTGATNEKLFF
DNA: TGTGCCAGCAGTCCGACAGGGGCAACTAATGAAAAACTGTTTTTT

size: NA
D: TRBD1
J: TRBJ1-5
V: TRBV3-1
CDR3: CASSQTQGLQPQHF
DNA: TGTGCCAGCAGCCAGACACAGGGGTTACAGCCCCAGCATTTT

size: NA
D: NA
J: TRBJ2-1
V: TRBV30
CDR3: CAWSLGGTGEQFF
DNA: TGTGCCTGGAGTCTCGGGGGCACCGGTGAGCAGTTCTTC

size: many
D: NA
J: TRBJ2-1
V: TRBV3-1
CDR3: CASSQGLGSGINEQFF
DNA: TGTGCCAGCAGCCAAGGGTTAGGAAGTGGGATCAATGAGCAGTTCTTC

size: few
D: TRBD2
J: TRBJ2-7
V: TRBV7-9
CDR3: CASSLGAAGGANEQYF
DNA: TGTGCCAGCAGCTTGGGGGCAGCGGGAGGGGCCAACGAGCAGTACTTC

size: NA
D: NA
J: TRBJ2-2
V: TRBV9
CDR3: CASSHGQNTGELFF
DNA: TGTGCCAGCTCTCACGGACAAAACACCGGGGAGCTGTTTTTT

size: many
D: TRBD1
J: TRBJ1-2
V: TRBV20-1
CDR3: CSASTGGNYGYTF
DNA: TGCAGTGCTTCGACAGGGGGCAACTATGGCTACACCTTC

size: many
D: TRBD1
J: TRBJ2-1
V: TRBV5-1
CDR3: CASSLVPDRGSYNEQFF
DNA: TGCGCCAGCAGCTTGGTGCCGGACAGGGGATCCTACAATGAGCAGTTCTTC

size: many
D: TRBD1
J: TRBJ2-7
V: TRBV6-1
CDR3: CASSRDREGTTEQYF
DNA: TGTGCCAGCAGCAGGGACAGGGAGGGGACTACCGAGCAGTACTTC

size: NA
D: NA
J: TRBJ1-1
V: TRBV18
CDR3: CASSAGEDTEAFF
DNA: TGTGCCAGCTCAGCGGGAGAGGACACTGAAGCTTTCTTT

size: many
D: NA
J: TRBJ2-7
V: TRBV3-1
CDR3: CASSQGVAREEQYF
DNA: TGTGCCAGCAGCCAAGGGGTAGCCAGGGAGGAGCAGTACTTC

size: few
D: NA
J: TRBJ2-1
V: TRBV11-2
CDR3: CASSLVVYNEQFF
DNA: TGTGCCAGCAGCTTAGTGGTTTACAATGAGCAGTTCTTC

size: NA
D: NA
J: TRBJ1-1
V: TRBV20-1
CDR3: CSAPGYMNTEAFF
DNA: TGCAGTGCTCCAGGATACATGAACACTGAAGCTTTCTTT

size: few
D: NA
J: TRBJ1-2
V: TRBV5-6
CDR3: CASSFAPTGSWGYTF
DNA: TGTGCCAGCAGCTTCGCACCAACCGGTTCTTGGGGCTACACCTTC

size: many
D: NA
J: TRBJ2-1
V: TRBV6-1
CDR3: CASTPRGSYNEQFF
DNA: TGTGCCAGCACCCCTAGAGGGTCCTACAATGAGCAGTTCTTC

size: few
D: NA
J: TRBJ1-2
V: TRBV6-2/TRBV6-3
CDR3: CASKEEFSMGYGYTF
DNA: TGTGCCAGCAAGGAGGAGTTTTCTATGGGCTATGGCTACACCTTC

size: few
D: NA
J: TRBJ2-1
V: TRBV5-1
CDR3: CASSLARGQTYNEQFF
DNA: TGCGCCAGCAGCTTGGCCCGGGGTCAGACCTACAATGAGCAGTTCTTC

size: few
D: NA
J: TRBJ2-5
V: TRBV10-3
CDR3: CASASSGETQYF
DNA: TGTGCCAGTGCCTCATCAGGGGAGACCCAGTACTTC

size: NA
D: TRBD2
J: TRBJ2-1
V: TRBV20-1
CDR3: CSARGTSGSDEQFF
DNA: TGCAGTGCTAGAGGGACTAGCGGGAGTGATGAGCAGTTCTTC

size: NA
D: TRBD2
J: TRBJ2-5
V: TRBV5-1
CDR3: CASSLLAGGEQETQYF
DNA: TGCGCCAGCAGCCTACTAGCGGGAGGCGAACAAGAGACCCAGTACTTC

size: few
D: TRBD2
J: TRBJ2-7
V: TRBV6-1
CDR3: CASSSSGSGNYEQYF
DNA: TGTGCCAGCAGTTCAAGCGGGAGTGGCAATTACGAGCAGTACTTC

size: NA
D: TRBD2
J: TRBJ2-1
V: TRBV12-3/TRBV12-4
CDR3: CASSPSGGYYNEQFF
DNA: TGTGCCAGCAGTCCCAGCGGGGGGTACTACAATGAGCAGTTCTTC

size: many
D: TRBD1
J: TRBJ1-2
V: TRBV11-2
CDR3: CASSLAAGGGYGYTF
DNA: TGTGCCAGCAGCTTAGCCGCAGGGGGCGGGTATGGCTACACCTTC

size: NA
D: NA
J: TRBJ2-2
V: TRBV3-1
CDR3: CASSNRLVAGELFF
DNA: TGTGCCAGCAGCAACCGACTGGTGGCCGGGGAGCTGTTTTTT

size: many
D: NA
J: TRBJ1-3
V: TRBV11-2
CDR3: CASRQDGDTIYF
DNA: TGTGCCAGCAGGCAAGACGGGGACACCATATATTTT

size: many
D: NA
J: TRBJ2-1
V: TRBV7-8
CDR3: CASSNKRQPGDEQFF
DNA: TGTGCCAGCAGCAATAAGCGGCAACCGGGGGATGAGCAGTTCTTC

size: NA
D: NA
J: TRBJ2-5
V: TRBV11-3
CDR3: CASSLDRDETQYF
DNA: TGTGCCAGCAGCTTAGACAGGGACGAGACCCAGTACTTC

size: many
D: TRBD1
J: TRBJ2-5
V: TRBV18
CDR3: CASSPKGTGDRETQYF
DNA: TGTGCCAGCTCACCTAAAGGGACAGGGGACCGAGAGACCCAGTACTTC

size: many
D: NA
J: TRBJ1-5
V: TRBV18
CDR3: CASSPGGGHQPQHF
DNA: TGTGCCAGCTCACCTGGGGGGGGCCATCAGCCCCAGCATTTT

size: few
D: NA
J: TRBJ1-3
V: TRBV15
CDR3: CATSRPGVGNTIYF
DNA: TGTGCCACCAGCAGACCAGGGGTTGGAAACACCATATATTTT

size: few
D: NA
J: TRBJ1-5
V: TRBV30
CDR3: CAWSKVNSNQPQHF
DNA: TGTGCCTGGAGTAAGGTTAATAGCAATCAGCCCCAGCATTTT

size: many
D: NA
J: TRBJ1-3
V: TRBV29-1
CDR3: CSVLASSGNTIYF
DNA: TGCAGCGTTTTAGCGAGCTCTGGAAACACCATATATTTT

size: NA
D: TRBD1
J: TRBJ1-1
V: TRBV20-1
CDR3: CSARDGDRGWATEAFF
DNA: TGCAGTGCTAGAGATGGGGACAGGGGGTGGGCCACTGAAGCTTTCTTT